The source of this TCR beta chain is a study of human T cells and chemical hapten exposure. Overall study context: Patients having alopecia areata, totalis or universalis were mostly female.

In TCRdb, the RACE reads were re-called with MiXCR into one record per CDR3 protein. The sample yields some 380,000 distinct CDR3 sequences, more than 4.5% seen once. A word on this clonotype: The antigen is not known. A much larger clone sits a single nucleotide away, making a read error possible.

Findings and limits, study-wide: It was expanded TCRs that formed significantly more large CDR3 similarity clusters than controls did.

Described time point: patch test 1, 2 weeks after DPC sensitization. The sample's treatment: therapeutic diphenylcyclopropenone sensitization with weekly scalp DPC. Ahead of applying each patch test, blood was sampled. CDR1 GTSNPN and CDR2 SVGIG come from the germline V gene (reference sequence). Trimming stripped 4 bases from V and 0 bases from J, with 13 bases between. This CDR3 contains 15 residues. Material: whole blood, obtained in connection with sensitization to the hapten diphenylcyclopropenone (DPC). This chain joins TRBV30 and TRBJ1-3; D is possibly TRBD1 (5 bases). This TCR was sampled from a woman aged 50 to 65 with alopecia areata. Some clones in this sample may be carry-over from other donors' samples. In DNA, the CDR3 is TGTGCCTGGATTGTACGGGGGATCTCTGGAAACACCATATATTTT. It is translated as CAWIVRGISGNTIYF. Drawing the rest from reference TRBV30 and TRBJ1-3, the complete variable domain is SQTIHQWPATLVQPVGSPLSLECTVEGTSNPNLYWYRQAAGRGLQLLFYSVGIGQISSEVPQNLSASRPQDRQFILSSKKLLLSDSGFYLCAWIVRGISGNTIYFGEGSWLTVV.